This T cell receptor beta chain was sequenced for a study of blood T cell repertoires in COVID-19. Study as a whole: Sites across the United States, Italy and Spain contributed samples from acute and convalescent COVID-19. Sample material is recorded as cDNA or gDNA derived from T cells, B-cell-depleted T cells, or PBMCs.

In the original analysis: Amplification with reference gene primers provided the estimates of nucleated cell counts. Assay: immunoSEQ multiplex PCR; the TCRdb copy retains only in-frame clones and omits some. V, J and clone size are taken as reported in that table, and D and trimming were inferred from the DNA itself. Of under 100,000 clones in the sample, about 86% are singletons; the top ten hold about 17%. The V gene lost 6 bases and the J gene lost 0 bases, with 8 bases spanning the gap. CDR1 is SGHAT and CDR2 is FQDESV in the germline V gene (reference sequence). This CDR3 region has 13 residues.

The chain links TRBV11-1 to TRBJ1-1; D unresolved. Sequencing input: peripheral blood. The receptor was isolated from a woman in her sixties with acute or convalescent COVID-19. CDR3 bases: TGTGCCAGCAGACCTCAGATGAACACTGAAGCTTTCTTT. Its protein is CASRPQMNTEAFF.